These T cell receptor beta chains were read from a single sample in a study of CD8 T cells in ankylosing spondylitis. TCRdb re-called the 5' RACE reads with MiXCR, one entry per CDR3 protein. This sample yields about 400,000 distinct CDR3 sequences, of which 20% to 25% are seen a single time; under 15% belongs to the top ten. Sequencing was done on a sample of blood, either unsorted or a sorted T cell fraction (not recorded which). The receptor set was obtained from a male donor with ankylosing spondylitis or in good health (not recorded which). The CDR3 runs from the conserved cysteine through the conserved F or W. Each record gives: D gene, J gene, V gene, CDR3 protein. A D gene is named only where the DNA matches it firmly.

TRBD1 TRBJ2-1 TRBV12-3/TRBV12-4 CASSSRSPGQGASEQFF
NA TRBJ1-1 TRBV12-3/TRBV12-4 CANHRDTEAFF
TRBD1 TRBJ2-7 TRBV29-1 CSVVGTAIPYEQYF
NA TRBJ2-7 TRBV11-2 CASSKSGSYEQYF
NA TRBJ2-5 TRBV5-1 CASSLVGGAAVETQYF
NA TRBJ2-4 TRBV5-5 CASSLGGGMDIQYF
TRBD1 TRBJ1-2 TRBV5-4 CASSLGDRVPNYGYTF
NA TRBJ2-1 TRBV7-9 CASSLSLLSHNEQFF
TRBD2 TRBJ2-1 TRBV10-3 CAIRGTSGGYNEQFF
NA TRBJ2-5 TRBV7-8 CASSLRRGGQPVQETQYF
NA TRBJ2-6 TRBV28 CASSFPSSGANVLTF
TRBD2 TRBJ2-3 TRBV4-1 CASSQLAGLADTQYF
TRBD1 TRBJ2-3 TRBV6-1 CASHTGDTDTQYF
NA TRBJ2-2 TRBV6-1 CASSVQGDTGELFF
TRBD1 TRBJ2-1 TRBV20-1 CSAPDRGPNEQFF
NA TRBJ2-7 TRBV5-6 CASSFGSSNPYEQYF
TRBD2 TRBJ2-5 TRBV12-3/TRBV12-4 CASSLLGRGPEEETQYF
NA TRBJ2-3 TRBV20-1 CSARETRGLPTDTQYF
TRBD2 TRBJ2-7 TRBV7-6 CASSLGGGEGAYEQYF
NA TRBJ2-5 TRBV7-9 CASSLTQGWETQYF
NA TRBJ2-3 TRBV27 CASSPTGSSTDTQYF
NA TRBJ2-7 TRBV2 CASGIYEQYF
NA TRBJ1-5 TRBV11-1 CASSLGVGQDQPQHF
TRBD2 TRBJ2-7 TRBV12-3/TRBV12-4 CASSFSAGGLYEQYF
NA TRBJ2-5 TRBV4-2 CASSLCGGADSQETQYF
TRBD1 TRBJ2-7 TRBV12-3/TRBV12-4 CASSLSRTGDYEQYF
TRBD1 TRBJ2-7 TRBV7-2 CASSLAGQISYEQYF
TRBD1 TRBJ2-7 TRBV2 CASSESWSDRVFYEQYF
TRBD1 TRBJ2-4 TRBV6-1 CASLSDRTGSYIQYF
NA TRBJ2-1 TRBV3-1 CASSQPATPPYNEQFF
TRBD2 TRBJ2-2 TRBV4-1 CASSAEGLAPGELFF
NA TRBJ2-2 TRBV12-3/TRBV12-4 CAFSLDPPGQTNTGELFF
NA TRBJ2-7 TRBV6-5 CASSYSASSGEQYF
NA TRBJ2-4 TRBV12-3/TRBV12-4 CASSLVSGALAKNIQYF
NA TRBJ2-7 TRBV28 CASSLWRGDSYEQYF
NA TRBJ2-1 TRBV7-6 CASSTRGGGRNEQFF
NA TRBJ2-7 TRBV20-1 CSASGGTSYEQYF
NA TRBJ2-3 TRBV30 CAWGPNTDTQYF
TRBD2 TRBJ2-3 TRBV12-3/TRBV12-4 CASNPSGGGTDTQYF
NA TRBJ2-7 TRBV29-1 CSAVIGRSIYEQYF
NA TRBJ2-5 TRBV10-2 CASSESGIQETQYF
NA TRBJ2-5 TRBV20-1 CSARDYLRVDSSQETQYF
TRBD1 TRBJ2-5 TRBV10-3 CAIRQPDRQGGTQYF
NA TRBJ2-7 TRBV4-1 CASSQVGLNHEQYF
NA TRBJ2-1 TRBV11-2 CASSLGVGGAEQFF
NA TRBJ2-6 TRBV11-1 CASSLIGLVSGDSGANVLTF
NA TRBJ2-3 TRBV20-1 CSARVREAEVLLTDTQYF
NA TRBJ2-7 TRBV30 CAWRRAVPYEQYF
TRBD2 TRBJ2-1 TRBV12-3/TRBV12-4 CASSPRTSGNEQFF
TRBD2 TRBJ2-5 TRBV2 CASGTSGGDETQYF
TRBD2 TRBJ2-7 TRBV27 CASSLSGGSPYEQYF